These 8 T cell receptor beta chains share one sample of origin, sequenced in a study of vaccination effects on CD4 cells after COVID-19. The protocol was immunoSEQ multiplex PCR, while the TCRdb copy is restricted to in-frame clones and leaves out a portion. The data hold more than 20,000 clones, with approximately 69% observed a single time. The antigens for these receptors are not known. Expansion with viral peptide pools was applied to antigen-specific CD4+ T cells by the ViraFEST assay prior to sequencing. When around nine days of culture had elapsed, CD4+ T cells were isolated. Vaccine recipients, nucleocapsid antibody negative, had no prior SARS-CoV-2 infection. The specimen comprised CD4+ T cells from PBMCs cultured with SARS-CoV-2 spike peptides, sampled before COVID-19 vaccination. All receptors come from a human donor who received a COVID-19 vaccine.

This clone was found a few times. The J gene is TRBJ2-3, the V gene TRBV24-1, with D possibly TRBD2 on 6 matching bases. The V and J ends lost 9 bases and 2 bases respectively, with 8 bases between them. Germline-derived CDR1 and CDR2 are KGHDR and SFDVKD. The CDR3 has 12 amino acids. For the CDR3, the DNA is TGTGCCACCGGAGGGAACACAGATACGCAGTATTTT. As protein: CATGGNTDTQYF.

In this sample, this clone turned up once. The rearrangement links TRBV7-2 to TRBJ2-5; 13 bases are shared with TRBD2. The CDR3 sequence is 17 residues long. The germline V gene encodes CDR1 SGHTA and CDR2 FQGNSA. J was trimmed by 0 bases and V by 5 bases; bases with no gene match: 6. The CDR3 coding sequence is TGTGCCAGCAGCCAGGGACTAGCGGGGCCAAACCAAGAGACCCAGTACTTC. Its protein is CASSQGLAGPNQETQYF. Looking up the rest from reference TRBV7-2 and TRBJ2-5 gives the full variable domain: GAGVSQSPSNKVTEKGKDVELRCDPISGHTALYWYRQSLGQGLEFLIYFQGNSAPDKSGLPSDRFSAERTGGSVSTLTIQRTQQEDSAVYLCASSQGLAGPNQETQYFGPGTRLLVL.

The CDR3 region is CASSYLTGVPSEQYF. The CDR3 DNA is TGTGCCAGCAGTTATCTTACAGGGGTACCCTCCGAGCAGTACTTC. The V and J genes are TRBV6-6 and TRBJ2-7; 7 bases match TRBD1. V lost 3 bases to trimming and J lost 6 bases; unmatched junction nucleotides: 11. Germline CDR1 MNHNY, CDR2 SVGAGI (reference sequence). The CDR3 covers 15 residues.

As for this clone: This same CDR3 is encoded by further DNA sequences in the sample. The chain uses TRBV14 and TRBJ2-3, with no clear D. V was clipped by 4 bases and J by 2 bases, with 1 base between them. The CDR3 is 11 residues long. Germline assignment: CDR1 SGHDN and CDR2 FVKESK. The CDR3 DNA sequence: TGTGCCAGCAGCCTCACAGATACGCAGTATTTT. It yields the protein CASSLTDTQYF.

The V and J genes are TRBV18 and TRBJ2-3; 8 nucleotides match TRBD2. V was pared by 2 bases and J by 4 bases, with 2 bases of the junction left unmatched. Germline-derived CDR1 and CDR2 are KGHSH and LQKENI. CDR3 length equals 14 residues. CDR3 residues: CASSPISGADTQYF. The CDR3 region has the DNA TGTGCCAGCTCACCAATTAGCGGGGCAGATACGCAGTATTTT.

This chain uses TRBV4-1 with TRBJ2-7, with TRBD2 identical over 7 bases. The germline V gene has CDR1 MGHRA and CDR2 YSYEKL. J lost 7 bases, V lost 0 bases, and 9 bases had no gene match. CDR3 size: 15 residues. Written as DNA, the CDR3 is TGCGCCAGCAGCCAAGACGAGGGAGGGCGGGTAGAGCAGTACTTC. This translates into CASSQDEGGRVEQYF.

This chain links TRBV7-7 with TRBJ2-7; a weak D match, TRBD2 (5 bases). Trimming pared 1 base from V and 3 bases from J, leaving 10 bases between. The CDR3 is 14 residues long. CDR1 and CDR2 from the germline V gene are SSHAT and FNYEAQ (reference sequence). The CDR3 here is CASSLGEKHYEQYF. The CDR3, as DNA: TGTGCCAGCAGCTTAGGGGAGAAACACTACGAGCAGTACTTC.

V gene TRBV19 combines with J gene TRBJ2-5; D uncertain. The V end was cut by 2 bases, the J end by 2 bases, with 6 bases between. Germline V CDR1 and CDR2: LNHDA, SQIVND (reference sequence). CDR3 length equals 13 residues. CDR3 in DNA: TGTGCCAGTAGTATAATCAGGCAAGAGACCCAGTACTTC. Protein: CASSIIRQETQYF.